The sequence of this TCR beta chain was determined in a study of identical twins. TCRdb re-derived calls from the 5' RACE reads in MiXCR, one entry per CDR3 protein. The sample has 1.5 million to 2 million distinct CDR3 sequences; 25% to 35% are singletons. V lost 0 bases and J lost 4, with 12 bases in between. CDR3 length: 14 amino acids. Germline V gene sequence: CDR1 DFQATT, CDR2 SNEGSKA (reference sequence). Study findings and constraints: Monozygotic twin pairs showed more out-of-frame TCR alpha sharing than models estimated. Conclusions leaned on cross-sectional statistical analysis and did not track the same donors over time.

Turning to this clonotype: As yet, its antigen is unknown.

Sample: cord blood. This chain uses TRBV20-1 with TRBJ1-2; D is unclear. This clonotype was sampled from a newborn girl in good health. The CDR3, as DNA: TGCAGTGCTAGAGATCCATTTATCCCCTATGGCTACACCTTC. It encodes CSARDPFIPYGYTF.